This is a list of T cell receptor beta chains from one sample in a study of metastatic and nonmetastatic thyroid tumors. TCRdb reanalyzed the PCR reads via MiXCR. Seen here are tens of thousands of clones, under 25% observed once, and the top ten hold approximately 20%. Sequenced input: blood. The source is a female donor with papillary thyroid cancer or a benign thyroid nodule (not recorded which). Some clones in this sample may be carry-over from other donors' samples. CDR3s include the opening cysteine and the closing phenylalanine or tryptophan. The D gene is left open where the match is weak. Some rows mark clone size as missing; the rest say once, few, many or name a class of expanded clone.

many	.	TRBV19	TRBJ2-3	TGTGCCAGTAGCCAAGGGTACAACGTGGATACGCAGTATTTT	CASSQGYNVDTQYF
few	.	TRBV12-3/TRBV12-4	TRBJ2-7	TGTGCCAGCAGTTTTGACAGCATCGCCTACGAGCAGTACTTC	CASSFDSIAYEQYF
few	.	TRBV20-1	TRBJ1-5	TGCAGTGCTAGGATAGGGGGAGATGACCAGCCCCAGCATTTT	CSARIGGDDQPQHF
many	TRBD1	TRBV2	TRBJ1-3	TGTGCCAGCAGTCGACAGGGCGTCCTGGCTGGAAACACCATATATTTT	CASSRQGVLAGNTIYF
many	.	TRBV7-7	TRBJ2-3	TGTGCTAGCAGCTTAGCGGAGGCAGATACGCAGTATTTT	CASSLAEADTQYF
few	.	TRBV6-1	TRBJ2-7	TGTGCCAGCAGTGACATATTCCGGCTCTCCTACGAGCAGTACTTC	CASSDIFRLSYEQYF
.	TRBD1	TRBV24-1	TRBJ1-2	TGTGCCACCAGCTCAGGGGGCGTTGACTATGGCTACACCTTC	CATSSGGVDYGYTF
many	.	TRBV20-1	TRBJ2-5	TGCAGTGCTAGAGTTCCGAATGACTTGGGGGAGACCCAGTACTTC	CSARVPNDLGETQYF
.	.	TRBV28	TRBJ2-7	TGTGCCAGCAGACTACTAGCAGGAGCCTCCGAGCAGTACTTC	CASRLLAGASEQYF
once	.	TRBV4-2	TRBJ2-7	TGTGCCAGCAGCCAAGATTTAGGTAACGAGCAGTACTTC	CASSQDLGNEQYF
.	TRBD1	TRBV27	TRBJ2-5	TGTGCCAGCAGTGGACAGGGTTTGGAGACCCAGTACTTC	CASSGQGLETQYF
many	TRBD1	TRBV3-1	TRBJ2-7	TGTGCCAGCAGCCGGACAGGTTACGAGCAGTACTTC	CASSRTGYEQYF
few	.	TRBV28	TRBJ1-6	TGTGCCAGCAGCACCCCTGGGGGTAATTCACCCCTCCACTTT	CASSTPGGNSPLHF
once	TRBD2	TRBV20-1	TRBJ2-3	TGCAGTGCCCAAGGGACTAGCGGGAGAACAGATACGCAGTATTTT	CSAQGTSGRTDTQYF
many	TRBD1	TRBV4-3	TRBJ2-5	TGCGCCAGCAGCCAAGCAACAGGGGGAACGGAGACCCAGTACTTC	CASSQATGGTETQYF
many	TRBD2	TRBV7-2	TRBJ2-3	TGTGCCAGCAGCCGCCGAAGCGGGGGCGGAAGCACAGATACGCAGTATTTT	CASSRRSGGGSTDTQYF
.	TRBD2	TRBV20-1	TRBJ2-3	TGCAGTGCGCCCCGGACTAGCGGGGTGACAGATACGCAGTATTTT	CSAPRTSGVTDTQYF
.	TRBD1	TRBV30	TRBJ2-7	TGTGCCTGGAGTTCCGGGACAGGGGCTGACGAGCAGTACTTC	CAWSSGTGADEQYF
few	.	TRBV19	TRBJ1-1	TGTGCCAGTGGGGACGGACCCATGAACACTGAAGCTTTCTTT	CASGDGPMNTEAFF
.	TRBD1	TRBV4-2	TRBJ1-2	TGTGCCAGCAGTCTTAATCCGGGACAGGTTTATGGCTACACCTTC	CASSLNPGQVYGYTF
.	.	TRBV12-3/TRBV12-4	TRBJ2-3	TGTGCCAGCAGGCGATACACAGATACGCAGTATTTT	CASRRYTDTQYF
many	.	TRBV10-2	TRBJ1-1	TGCGCCAGCAGTGAGTCTGTGGTGAACACTGAAGCTTTCTTT	CASSESVVNTEAFF
.	.	TRBV12-3/TRBV12-4	TRBJ2-4	TGTGCCAGCAGCTCCGGGACACCTAAAAACATTCAGTACTTC	CASSSGTPKNIQYF
large	TRBD1	TRBV2	TRBJ2-7	TGTGCCAGCAGTTCGGGACAGGACGAGCAGTACTTC	CASSSGQDEQYF
once	.	TRBV5-6	TRBJ2-7	TGTGCCAGCAGTCTGAAGACACCCGAGGCTTCCGAGTGGTACTTC	CASSLKTPEASEWYF
.	TRBD2	TRBV7-2	TRBJ2-2	TGTGCCAGCAGCCTATCGGGGGGGCTTGACGGGGAGCTGTTTTTT	CASSLSGGLDGELFF